A selection of T cell receptor beta chains follows, all from one sample in a study of patients and donors after allogeneic stem cell transplantation. TCRdb re-called the RT-PCR reads with MiXCR, one entry per CDR3 protein. The sample consists of 390,000 or so distinct CDR3 sequences, more than 15% of them appearing once. The sequenced material came from blood, either unsorted or a sorted T cell fraction (not recorded which). The receptors were gathered from a human donor who was either an allogeneic HSCT recipient or a stem cell or donor lymphocyte infusion donor (not recorded which). It is not recorded whose cells these are; they may come from a transplant donor. CDR3s include the opening cysteine and the closing phenylalanine or tryptophan. The order of the fields is J gene, D gene, clone size, V gene, CDR3 length, CDR3 protein, CDR3 DNA. D genes are given only for firm matches. The listing skips clone size in some rows; elsewhere it reads once, few, many or a size class.

J: TRBJ2-5; D: TRBD2; size: once; V: TRBV5-6; length: 14; CDR3: CASSPGTSGSSQYF; DNA: TGTGCCAGCAGCCCCGGGACTAGCGGGAGTAGCCAGTACTTC
J: TRBJ2-7; D: .; size: few; V: TRBV3-1; length: 14; CDR3: CASSTRTKTYEQYF; DNA: TGTGCCAGCAGCACACGGACAAAAACCTACGAGCAGTACTTC
J: TRBJ1-2; D: .; size: few; V: TRBV12-5; length: 14; CDR3: CASGLGGRGYGYTF; DNA: TGTGCTAGTGGCCTGGGGGGGCGCGGCTATGGCTACACCTTC
J: TRBJ2-7; D: .; size: .; V: TRBV20-1; length: 16; CDR3: CSAGYLGIEAIYEQYF; DNA: TGCAGTGCTGGCTATTTGGGAATTGAGGCCATCTACGAGCAGTACTTC
J: TRBJ2-7; D: TRBD2; size: few; V: TRBV9; length: 16; CDR3: CASSEGVGGAHYEQYF; DNA: TGTGCCAGCAGCGAGGGTGTCGGGGGGGCCCACTACGAGCAGTACTTC
J: TRBJ2-5; D: .; size: few; V: TRBV6-1; length: 16; CDR3: CASYPTGRGTQETQYF; DNA: TGTGCCAGCTACCCAACGGGGAGGGGGACCCAAGAGACCCAGTACTTC
J: TRBJ1-5; D: .; size: few; V: TRBV12-3/TRBV12-4; length: 15; CDR3: CASSFRRKGPQPQHF; DNA: TGTGCCAGCAGTTTTAGGCGGAAGGGCCCTCAGCCCCAGCATTTT
J: TRBJ2-7; D: TRBD1; size: many; V: TRBV12-3/TRBV12-4; length: 13; CDR3: CASSYRGSYEQYF; DNA: TGTGCCAGCAGTTACAGGGGTTCCTACGAGCAGTACTTC
J: TRBJ2-5; D: TRBD2; size: .; V: TRBV7-8; length: 16; CDR3: CASSLRTSGSFGTQYF; DNA: TGTGCCAGCAGCCTGAGGACTAGCGGGAGTTTTGGGACCCAGTACTTC
J: TRBJ1-1; D: TRBD1; size: few; V: TRBV6-1; length: 16; CDR3: CASSPTAGGMNTEAFF; DNA: TGTGCCAGCAGCCCAACGGCAGGGGGAATGAACACTGAAGCTTTCTTT
J: TRBJ2-3; D: TRBD2; size: .; V: TRBV20-1; length: 15; CDR3: CSARSGASGADTQYF; DNA: TGCAGTGCTAGGAGTGGGGCTAGCGGGGCAGATACGCAGTATTTT
J: TRBJ2-1; D: TRBD2; size: .; V: TRBV11-2; length: 15; CDR3: CASSPTSGNNNEQFF; DNA: TGTGCCAGCAGCCCAACTAGCGGGAACAACAATGAGCAGTTCTTC
J: TRBJ2-1; D: TRBD2; size: .; V: TRBV19; length: 17; CDR3: CASSPPYSGRRNNEQFF; DNA: TGTGCCAGTAGTCCCCCTTATAGCGGGAGGCGGAACAATGAGCAGTTCTTC
J: TRBJ1-4; D: .; size: .; V: TRBV5-8; length: 17; CDR3: CASSARGERWTNEKLFF; DNA: TGTGCCAGCAGCGCGAGGGGGGAACGTTGGACTAATGAAAAACTGTTTTTT
J: TRBJ2-4; D: .; size: few; V: TRBV12-3/TRBV12-4; length: 14; CDR3: CASSLGGGKVIQYF; DNA: TGTGCCAGCAGTTTGGGTGGGGGGAAAGTCATTCAGTACTTC
J: TRBJ2-1; D: .; size: .; V: TRBV3-1; length: 13; CDR3: CASSSDWPNEQFF; DNA: TGTGCCAGCAGCTCGGACTGGCCCAATGAGCAGTTCTTC
J: TRBJ1-2; D: .; size: .; V: TRBV18; length: 13; CDR3: CASSPVNLYGYTF; DNA: TGTGCCAGCTCACCCGTTAATCTCTATGGCTACACCTTC
J: TRBJ2-7; D: TRBD1; size: many; V: TRBV12-3/TRBV12-4; length: 15; CDR3: CASSSRTGGTYEQYF; DNA: TGTGCCAGCAGTTCCCGGACAGGGGGTACCTACGAGCAGTACTTC
J: TRBJ2-5; D: TRBD2; size: few; V: TRBV20-1; length: 15; CDR3: CSARDLRLAQETQYF; DNA: TGCAGTGCTAGAGATCTTAGACTAGCCCAAGAGACCCAGTACTTC
J: TRBJ2-1; D: TRBD2; size: few; V: TRBV7-9; length: 15; CDR3: CASSLSPSGIVEQFF; DNA: TGTGCCAGCAGCTTATCCCCTAGCGGGATAGTTGAGCAGTTCTTC
J: TRBJ1-1; D: TRBD1; size: .; V: TRBV5-1; length: 13; CDR3: CASSIRTGLEAFF; DNA: TGCGCCAGCAGCATCCGGACAGGGCTTGAAGCTTTCTTT
J: TRBJ1-2; D: .; size: .; V: TRBV30; length: 13; CDR3: CAWSVDGGGGYTF; DNA: TGTGCCTGGAGTGTAGATGGTGGCGGTGGCTACACCTTC
J: TRBJ1-5; D: .; size: many; V: TRBV4-3; length: 17; CDR3: CASSQEVGAWGSGPQHF; DNA: TGCGCCAGCAGCCAAGAAGTGGGCGCGTGGGGATCAGGGCCCCAGCATTTT
J: TRBJ1-1; D: .; size: .; V: TRBV24-1; length: 14; CDR3: CATSDPTTGTQAFF; DNA: TGTGCCACCAGTGATCCAACTACGGGGACACAAGCTTTCTTT
J: TRBJ2-1; D: .; size: .; V: TRBV20-1; length: 12; CDR3: CSATTRNNEQFF; DNA: TGCAGTGCGACCACTAGGAACAATGAGCAGTTCTTC
J: TRBJ2-7; D: .; size: .; V: TRBV3-1; length: 15; CDR3: CASSQVSGGSYEQYF; DNA: TGTGCCAGCAGCCAAGTGTCAGGGGGGTCCTACGAGCAGTACTTC
J: TRBJ1-2; D: .; size: medium-sized; V: TRBV5-1; length: 13; CDR3: CASSLDYQGSYTF; DNA: TGCGCCAGCAGCTTGGACTACCAGGGAAGCTACACCTTC